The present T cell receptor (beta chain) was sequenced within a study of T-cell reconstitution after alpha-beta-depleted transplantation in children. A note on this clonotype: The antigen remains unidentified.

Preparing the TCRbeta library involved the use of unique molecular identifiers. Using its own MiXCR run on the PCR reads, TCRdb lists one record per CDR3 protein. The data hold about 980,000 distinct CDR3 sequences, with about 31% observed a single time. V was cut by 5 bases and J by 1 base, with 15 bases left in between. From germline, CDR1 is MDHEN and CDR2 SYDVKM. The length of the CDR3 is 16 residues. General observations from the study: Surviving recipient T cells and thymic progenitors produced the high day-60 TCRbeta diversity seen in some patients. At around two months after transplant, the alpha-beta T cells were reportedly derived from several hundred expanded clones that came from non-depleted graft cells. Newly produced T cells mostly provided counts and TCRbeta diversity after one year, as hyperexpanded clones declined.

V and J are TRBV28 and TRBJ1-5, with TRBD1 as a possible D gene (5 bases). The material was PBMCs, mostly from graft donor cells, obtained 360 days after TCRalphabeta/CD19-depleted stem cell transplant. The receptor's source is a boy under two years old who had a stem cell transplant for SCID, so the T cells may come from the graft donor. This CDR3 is CASSTRQQPSNQPQHF. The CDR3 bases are TGTGCCAGCAGTACCCGACAGCAACCGAGCAATCAGCCCCAGCATTTT. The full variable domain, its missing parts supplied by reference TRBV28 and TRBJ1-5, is DVKVTQSSRYLVKRTGEKVFLECVQDMDHENMFWYRQDPGLGLRLIYFSYDVKMKEKGDIPEGYSVSREKKERFSLILESASTNQTSMYLCASSTRQQPSNQPQHFGDGTRLSIL.